The rows below give T cell receptor beta chains drawn from one sample of a study of control samples from healthy donors and cancer patients. Profiled with immunoSEQ multiplex PCR; TCRdb holds only in-frame clones, not every one. Of about 100,000 clones listed, 88% are singletons. Sequencing input: blood. These receptors were taken from a man aged 30 to 45 in good health. The CDR3 runs from the conserved cysteine through the conserved F or W. D genes are given only for firm matches. Only some rows state a clone size, as once, few, many or a class for expanded clones.

cdr3_aa	cdr3_nt	clone_size	v_call	j_call	d_call
CASRRTVLDTQYF	TGTGCCAGCAGGAGGACAGTTCTGGATACGCAGTATTTT	NA	TRBV3-1/TRBV3-2	TRBJ2-3	NA
CASSPTDEKLFF	TGTGCCAGTAGCCCGACGGATGAAAAACTGTTTTTT	NA	TRBV19	TRBJ1-4	NA
CATSDGQGIEAFF	TGTGCCACCAGTGATGGGCAGGGGATTGAAGCTTTCTTT	NA	TRBV24-1	TRBJ1-1	NA
CASSKASASDTQYF	TGCGCCAGCAGCAAGGCTAGCGCTTCAGATACGCAGTATTTT	NA	TRBV5-1	TRBJ2-3	NA
CASSYGTGDTGELFF	TGTGCCAGCAGTTACGGGACAGGGGACACCGGGGAGCTGTTTTTT	NA	TRBV6-2/TRBV6-3	TRBJ2-2	TRBD1
CASSLRAGLGAEAFF	TGTGCCAGCAGCTTAAGGGCAGGCCTAGGAGCTGAAGCTTTCTTT	NA	TRBV7-2	TRBJ1-1	NA
CASSSGTGVGTGELFF	TGTGCCAGCAGTTCCGGGACAGGGGTTGGCACCGGGGAGCTGTTTTTT	NA	TRBV27	TRBJ2-2	TRBD1
CASSLVYIAGGVGELFF	TGTGCCAGCAGCTTAGTTTATATAGCGGGAGGGGTCGGGGAGCTGTTTTTT	NA	TRBV11-2	TRBJ2-2	TRBD2
CASSPLPGLSYGYTF	TGTGCCAGCAGTCCCCTCCCGGGGTTGAGCTATGGCTACACCTTC	NA	TRBV27	TRBJ1-2	NA
CASSLAGQGEAFF	TGTGCCAGCAGCTTAGCGGGACAGGGGGAAGCTTTCTTT	NA	TRBV7-2	TRBJ1-1	TRBD1
CATSDFNGGEAFF	TGTGCCACCAGTGATTTCAACGGAGGTGAAGCTTTCTTT	NA	TRBV24-1	TRBJ1-1	NA
CASSVGDSLFF	TGTGCCAGCAGTGTAGGGGACTCTTTGTTTTTT	NA	TRBV2	TRBJ1-4	NA
CASSQTGDYGYTF	TGTGCCAGCAGCCAAACAGGGGACTATGGCTACACCTTC	NA	TRBV5-4	TRBJ1-2	TRBD1
CASSWPTSGSSNEQFF	TGCGCCAGCAGCTGGCCTACTAGCGGGAGTAGTAATGAGCAGTTCTTC	NA	TRBV5-1	TRBJ2-1	TRBD2
CASSLDRMDTDTQYF	TGCGCCAGCAGCTTGGACAGGATGGACACAGATACGCAGTATTTT	once	TRBV5-1	TRBJ2-3	NA
CSARGETQYF	TGCAGTGCTAGAGGAGAGACCCAGTACTTC	NA	TRBV20-1	TRBJ2-5	NA
CASSQDEGAAGHEQFF	TGCGCCAGCAGCCAAGACGAGGGGGCCGCGGGCCATGAGCAGTTCTTC	NA	TRBV4-1	TRBJ2-1	TRBD1
CASSEGLAGNKQFF	TGTGCCAGCAGTGAAGGACTAGCGGGAAATAAGCAGTTCTTC	NA	TRBV6-1	TRBJ2-1	TRBD2
CASSPTGVFGYGYTF	TGTGCCAGCAGTCCGACGGGGGTATTTGGCTATGGCTACACCTTC	NA	TRBV27	TRBJ1-2	NA
CASIRDRGYETQYF	TGTGCCAGCATCCGGGACAGGGGATATGAGACCCAGTACTTC	NA	TRBV2	TRBJ2-5	TRBD1
CASSESTGLEGGKAFF	TGCGCCAGCAGCGAATCTACGGGACTGGAAGGTGGAAAAGCTTTCTTT	NA	TRBV4-3	TRBJ1-1	NA
CASSATSGRVDEQYF	TGTGCCAGCAGCGCCACTAGCGGGAGAGTGGACGAGCAGTACTTC	once	TRBV9	TRBJ2-7	TRBD2